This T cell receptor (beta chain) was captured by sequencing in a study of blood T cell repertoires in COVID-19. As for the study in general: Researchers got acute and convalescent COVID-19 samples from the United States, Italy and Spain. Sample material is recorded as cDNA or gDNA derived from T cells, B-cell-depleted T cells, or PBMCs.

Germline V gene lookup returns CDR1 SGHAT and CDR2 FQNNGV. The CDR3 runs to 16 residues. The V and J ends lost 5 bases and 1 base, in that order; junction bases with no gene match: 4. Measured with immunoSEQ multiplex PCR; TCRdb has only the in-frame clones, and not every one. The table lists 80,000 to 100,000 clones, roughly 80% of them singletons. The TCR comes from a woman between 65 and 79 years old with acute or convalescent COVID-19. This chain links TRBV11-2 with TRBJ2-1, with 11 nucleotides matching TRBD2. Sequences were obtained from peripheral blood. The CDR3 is CASSLRTSGSYNEQFF. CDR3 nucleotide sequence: TGTGCCAGCAGCCTACGGACTAGCGGGTCCTACAATGAGCAGTTCTTC.